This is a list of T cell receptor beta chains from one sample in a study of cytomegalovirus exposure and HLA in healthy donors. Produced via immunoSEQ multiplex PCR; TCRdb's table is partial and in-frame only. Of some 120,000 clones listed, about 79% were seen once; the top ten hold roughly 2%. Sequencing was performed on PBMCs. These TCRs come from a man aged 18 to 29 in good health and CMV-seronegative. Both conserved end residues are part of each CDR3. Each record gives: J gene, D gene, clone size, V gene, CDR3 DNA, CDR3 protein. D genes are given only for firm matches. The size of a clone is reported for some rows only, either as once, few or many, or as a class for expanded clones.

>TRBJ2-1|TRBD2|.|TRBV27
TGTGCCAGCAGTTTCGGTCTAGCGGGAACCAATGAGCAGTTCTTC
CASSFGLAGTNEQFF
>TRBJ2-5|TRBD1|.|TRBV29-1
TGCAGCGTTAGTAAGACAGGGGGAGAGACCCAGTACTTC
CSVSKTGGETQYF
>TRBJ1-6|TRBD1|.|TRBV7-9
TGTGCCAGCAGCCCGGACAGGGCAAGTTCACCCCTCCACTTT
CASSPDRASSPLHF
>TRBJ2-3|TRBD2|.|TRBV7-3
TGTGCCAGCAGCTCCCCTCGGGGGGTTAGACGGGGTAGCACAGATACGCAGTATTTT
CASSSPRGVRRGSTDTQYF
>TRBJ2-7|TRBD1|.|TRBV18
TGTGCCAGCTCAATCCTGTCCGGTCAGGGGGTCACCTACGAGCAGTACTTC
CASSILSGQGVTYEQYF
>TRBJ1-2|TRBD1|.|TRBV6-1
TGTGCCAGCAGAGACAGGGGACTTTATGGCTACACCTTC
CASRDRGLYGYTF
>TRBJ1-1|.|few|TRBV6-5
TGTGCCAGCAGAGAAGACAGAAGCACTGAAGCTTTCTTT
CASREDRSTEAFF
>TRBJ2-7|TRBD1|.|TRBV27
TGTGCCAGCAGTTTGGGGACAGGGTACGAGCAGTACTTC
CASSLGTGYEQYF
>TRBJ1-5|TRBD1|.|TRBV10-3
TGTGCCATCAGTGAGACAGGGGTTCAGCCCCAGCATTTT
CAISETGVQPQHF
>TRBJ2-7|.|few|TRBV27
TGTGCCAGCAGTGGAAGACGGGGGATAGACTACGAGCAGTACTTC
CASSGRRGIDYEQYF
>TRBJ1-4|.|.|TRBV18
TGTGCCAGCTCCCTCCGGGAGGGTGGTGAAAAACTGTTTTTT
CASSLREGGEKLFF
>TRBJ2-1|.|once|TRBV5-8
TGTGCCAGCAGCTCACCCTGGCATTACAATGAGCAGTTCTTC
CASSSPWHYNEQFF
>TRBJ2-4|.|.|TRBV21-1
TGTGCCAGCAGCAAACCCAAGGCAGGGGGCAACAGCATTCAGTACTTC
CASSKPKAGGNSIQYF
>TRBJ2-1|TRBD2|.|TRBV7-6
TGTGCCAGCAGCCAGGGGATTTGGACTAGCGGGGACAATGAGCAGTTCTTC
CASSQGIWTSGDNEQFF
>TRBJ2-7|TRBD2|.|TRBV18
TGTGCCAGCTCACCACGGAGGTTACAAGCGGGAGGGCCGTCATCCTACGAGCAGTACTTC
CASSPRRLQAGGPSSYEQYF
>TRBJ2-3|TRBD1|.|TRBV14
TGTGCCAGCAGCCAAGGGGACAGCAGCACAGATACGCAGTATTTT
CASSQGDSSTDTQYF
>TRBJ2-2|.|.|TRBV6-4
TGTGCCAGCAGTTCAGTTTTTCGCGGGGAGCTGTTTTTT
CASSSVFRGELFF
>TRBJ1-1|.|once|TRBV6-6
TGTGCCAGCAGTTACTCGAGGTCTGGGTCCGAAGCTTTCTTT
CASSYSRSGSEAFF
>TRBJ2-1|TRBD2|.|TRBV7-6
TGTGCCAGCAGCTCCAATCGCGGGGGTTTTAGCTCCTACAATGAGCAGTTCTTC
CASSSNRGGFSSYNEQFF
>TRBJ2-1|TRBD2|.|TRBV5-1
TGCGCCAGCACCCCAACCGGAGCCTTGGCGGGAGGGGGCTACAATGAGCAGTTCTTC
CASTPTGALAGGGYNEQFF
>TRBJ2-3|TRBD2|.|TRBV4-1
TGCGCCAGCAGCCAAGGGACTAGCGGGCCCACAGATACGCAGTATTTT
CASSQGTSGPTDTQYF
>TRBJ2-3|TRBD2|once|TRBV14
TGTGCCAGCAGCCAAGTCGGGCTGGCGGGAGGAAGTGAGACAGATACGCAGTATTTT
CASSQVGLAGGSETDTQYF
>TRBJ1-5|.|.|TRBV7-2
TGTGCCAGCAGCTTAGAAGGGGTCCAGCCCCAGCATTTT
CASSLEGVQPQHF
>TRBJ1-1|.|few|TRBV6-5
TGTGCCAGCAGTTGGGGACTCATGAACACTGAAGCTTTCTTT
CASSWGLMNTEAFF
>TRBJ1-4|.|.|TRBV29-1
TGCAGCGTGGCGGGCGGGTCTAATGAAAAACTGTTTTTT
CSVAGGSNEKLFF
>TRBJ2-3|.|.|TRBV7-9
TGTGCCAGCAGCTTGGGGAGGACTAGCACAGATACGCAGTATTTT
CASSLGRTSTDTQYF
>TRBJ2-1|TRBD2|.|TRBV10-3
TGTGCCATCAGCGGACTAGCGGCTGACAATGAGCAGTTCTTC
CAISGLAADNEQFF
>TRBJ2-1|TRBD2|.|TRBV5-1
TGCGCCAGCGATAGCGGGGGGGCCTACAATGAGCAGTTCTTC
CASDSGGAYNEQFF
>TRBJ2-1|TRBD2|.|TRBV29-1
TGCAGCGCCGGTGGGCTAGCGGGAGCCCATGAGCAGTTCTTC
CSAGGLAGAHEQFF
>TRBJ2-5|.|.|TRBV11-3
TGTGCCAGCTCTAGAGGTCGCGAGACCCAGTACTTC
CASSRGRETQYF
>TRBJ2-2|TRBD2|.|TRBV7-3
TGTGCCAGCAGCTCGACTAGCGGGTATACCGGGGAGCTGTTTTTT
CASSSTSGYTGELFF
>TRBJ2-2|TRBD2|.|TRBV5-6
TGTGCCAGCAGCCTCCTCTCTCTAGCGGGAGTATTCACCGGGGAGCTGTTTTTT
CASSLLSLAGVFTGELFF
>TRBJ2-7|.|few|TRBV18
TGTGCCAGCTCAGTCGACAGGAGGGGGCCCTACGAGCAGTACTTC
CASSVDRRGPYEQYF
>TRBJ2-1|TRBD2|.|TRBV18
TGTGCCAGCTCCCCCGGACTAGCGGAAAACAATGAGCAGTTCTTC
CASSPGLAENNEQFF
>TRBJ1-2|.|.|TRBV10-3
TGTGCCATCGGTAGGGGGTCGGAGGGCTACACCTTC
CAIGRGSEGYTF
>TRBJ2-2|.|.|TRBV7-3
TGTGCCAGCAGTAGCCTGAACACCGGGGAGCTGTTTTTT
CASSSLNTGELFF
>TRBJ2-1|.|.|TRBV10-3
TGTGCCATCAGTGAGTCGGCGGGACCGAGGGGCCTATACAATGAGCAGTTCTTC
CAISESAGPRGLYNEQFF
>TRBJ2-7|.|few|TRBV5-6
TGTGCCAGCAGCTTGGAACTGAGGACCTACGAGCAGTACTTC
CASSLELRTYEQYF
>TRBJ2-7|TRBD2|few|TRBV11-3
TGTGCCAGCAGCTTGGCTAGCGGCTCCTACGAGCAGTACTTC
CASSLASGSYEQYF
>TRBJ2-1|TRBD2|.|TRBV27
TGTGCCAGCAGACCGACTAGCGGGAGAGAGCAGTTCTTC
CASRPTSGREQFF
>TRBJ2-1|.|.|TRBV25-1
TGTGCCAGCACCGGTCCTAACCCCTCCAATGAGCAGTTCTTC
CASTGPNPSNEQFF
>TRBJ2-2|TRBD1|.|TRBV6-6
TGTGCCAGCAGTTACGGGACAGCGAACACCGGGGAGCTGTTTTTT
CASSYGTANTGELFF
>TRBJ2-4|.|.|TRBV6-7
TGTGCCAGCAGTTACTCGACAAGGAAAAACATTCAGTACTTC
CASSYSTRKNIQYF
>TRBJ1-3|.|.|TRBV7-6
TGTGCCAGCAGCTTATATCCGTACTCTGGAAACACCATATATTTT
CASSLYPYSGNTIYF
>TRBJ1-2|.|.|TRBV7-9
TGTGCCAGCAGCCCTGGACTGGGGTGGGACTATGGCTACACCTTC
CASSPGLGWDYGYTF
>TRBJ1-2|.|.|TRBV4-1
TGCGCCAGCAGCCAAGATCGGAACTATGGCTACACCTTC
CASSQDRNYGYTF
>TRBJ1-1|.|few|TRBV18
TGTGCCAGCTCACCTGAGATACGGGACTCATCAGAAGCTTTCTTT
CASSPEIRDSSEAFF
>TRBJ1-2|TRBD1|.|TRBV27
TGTGCCAGCAGTTCGCCGGGACAGGGTCATGGCTACACCTTC
CASSSPGQGHGYTF
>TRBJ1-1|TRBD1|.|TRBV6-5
TGTGCCAGCAGTTACGACAGGGGAGGTCCTGAAGCTTTCTTT
CASSYDRGGPEAFF
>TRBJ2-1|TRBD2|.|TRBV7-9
TGTGCCAGCAGCCCGGGACTAGCGGATTCCTACAATGAGCAGTTCTTC
CASSPGLADSYNEQFF
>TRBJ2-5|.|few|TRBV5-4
TGTGCCAGCAGCTTGGACGGCGGATTGGGGGCGCAGACCCAGTACTTC
CASSLDGGLGAQTQYF
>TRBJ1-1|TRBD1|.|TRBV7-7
TGTGCTAGCAGCTCGGACAGGGCCAGCGAAGCTTTCTTT
CASSSDRASEAFF
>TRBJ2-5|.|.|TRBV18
TGTGCCAGCTCACCAGGACTACAAGAGACCCAGTACTTC
CASSPGLQETQYF
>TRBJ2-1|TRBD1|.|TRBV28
TGTGCCAGCAGTTTACAGGGGGTCGGGTACAATGAGCAGTTCTTC
CASSLQGVGYNEQFF